A single sample is the source of the 15 T cell receptor beta chains below, sequenced in a study of cytomegalovirus exposure and HLA in healthy donors. Both 60 Vbeta primers and 13 Jbeta primers went into the PCR. TCRdb keeps only in-frame clones here, not all; method: immunoSEQ multiplex PCR. Among 150,000 to 200,000 clones, more than 70% were seen once, and the ten largest hold 0.2% to 0.3%. The sequenced sample consisted of PBMCs. The receptor set was obtained from a boy younger than 18 in good health and CMV-seronegative.

Only a few counts were recorded for this clone. The gene calls are TRBV10-1 and TRBJ2-2; D is perhaps TRBD2 (6 bases). The germline V and J ends were trimmed by 6 bases and 1 base, with 9 bases remaining between them. Germline-derived CDR1 and CDR2 are WNHNN and SYGVQD (reference sequence). The CDR3 covers 14 residues. The CDR3 DNA sequence: TGCGCCAGCAGAAGTAGCGGGAACACCGGGGAGCTGTTTTTT. As protein: CASRSSGNTGELFF.

The chain carries TRBV4-3 and TRBJ2-3, with 7 bases fitting TRBD2. The CDR3 has 19 amino acids. From germline, CDR1 is LGHNA and CDR2 YSLEER. V lost 4 bases to trimming and J lost 2 bases; unmatched junction nucleotides: 18. This CDR3 is CASSPQGRGRPHNTDTQYF. The CDR3 nucleotides are TGCGCCAGCAGCCCCCAAGGGCGGGGGAGACCCCACAACACAGATACGCAGTATTTT.

This chain uses TRBV7-9 with TRBJ2-7; the match to TRBD2 covers 10 bases. From germline, CDR1 is SEHNR and CDR2 FQNEAQ (reference sequence). This CDR3 region has 15 residues. J was trimmed by 2 bases and V by 5 bases; bases with no gene match: 6. The chain's CDR3 is CASSHSGRHPYEQYF. CDR3 sequence (DNA): TGTGCCAGCAGCCATAGCGGGAGGCATCCCTACGAGCAGTACTTC.

Note on this clone: One junction end disagrees with the germline gene, perhaps due to a read error. The V and J genes are TRBV30 and TRBJ2-7; possibly TRBD2 for D (5 bases). Germline V CDR1 and CDR2: GTSNPN, SVGIG (reference sequence). The CDR3 is made up of 12 amino acids. CDR3 sequence (DNA): TGTGCCTGGAGTGACGGCGGGCCTACCCAAAATTTC. Translated: CAWSDGGPTQNF.

The gene calls are TRBV6-4 and TRBJ2-1, with a tentative D call TRBD1 (5 bases). The V gene lost 0 bases and the J gene lost 6 bases, with 15 bases spanning the gap. This CDR3 comprises 16 residues. The germline V gene has CDR1 MRHNA and CDR2 SNTAGT. The CDR3 bases are TGTGCCAGCAGTGACTCGAGTGACAGCTTAATCAATGAGCAGTTCTTC. Its protein is CASSDSSDSLINEQFF.

The genes are TRBV7-9 and TRBJ1-6; D might be TRBD1 (5 bases). Trimming took off 6 bases at V and 7 bases at J, with 19 bases between the two ends. The V gene's germline CDR1 is SEHNR and CDR2 FQNEAQ (reference sequence). The CDR3 has 16 residues. The CDR3 bases are TGTGCCAGCAGTTTACCTCTAGGGGCGCGGAATTCACCCCTCCACTTT. It specifies CASSLPLGARNSPLHF. Using reference TRBV7-9 and TRBJ1-6 for the parts outside the CDR3, the full variable domain is DTGVSQNPRHKITKRGQNVTFRCDPISEHNRLYWYRQTLGQGPEFLTYFQNEAQLEKSRLLSDRFSAERPKGSFSTLEIQRTEQGDSAMYLCASSLPLGARNSPLHFGNGTRLTVT.

The gene calls are TRBV7-8 and TRBJ2-5; D remains unclear. The germline V and J ends were trimmed by 1 base and 5 bases, with 11 bases remaining between them. This CDR3 has 14 residues. Germline CDR1 is SGHVS and CDR2 is FQNEAQ. The CDR3 coding sequence is TGTGCCAGCAGCTTAGAGGCCCTCGGGGAGACCCAGTACTTC. This gives the protein CASSLEALGETQYF.

The chain combines TRBV6-6 with TRBJ2-3, with D possibly being TRBD1 (6 bases). Germline CDR1 and CDR2: MNHNY and SVGAGI (reference sequence). Trimming shortened V by 7 bases and J by 2 bases, and 16 bases separated the two germline ends. The CDR3 runs 15 residues. CDR3 protein: CASTFRDISTDTQYF. The CDR3 region has the DNA TGTGCCAGCACCTTCCGGGACATATCCACAGATACGCAGTATTTT.

This chain connects TRBV28 to TRBJ1-5; a possible D gene is TRBD1 (5 bases). V dropped 5 bases and J dropped 4 bases, with 15 bases sitting between them. The CDR3 runs 15 residues. Germline lookup yields CDR1 MDHEN and CDR2 SYDVKM. The CDR3 protein is CASSLGGIANQPQHF. The CDR3 region has the DNA TGTGCCAGCAGTCTCGGGGGAATAGCAAATCAGCCCCAGCATTTT.

In DNA, the CDR3 is TGTGCCAGCAGCTTAGGAAGAGGACAGGGGGCTAACTATGGCTACACCTTC. Protein product: CASSLGRGQGANYGYTF. V usage is TRBV13 and J usage is TRBJ1-2, with 10 nucleotides matching TRBD1. Germline V gene data show CDR1 as PRHDT and CDR2 as FYEKMQ (reference sequence). The V segment lost 0 bases and the J segment 0 bases; nucleotides outside the gene matches: 4. CDR3 length: 17 amino acids.

Comment on this clone: Other DNA sequences of this sample code for an identical CDR3. The chain employs TRBV5-1 and TRBJ2-1; tentatively, D is TRBD1 (5 bases). This CDR3 region has 13 residues. CDR1 is SGHRS and CDR2 is YFSETQ in the germline V gene. V was trimmed by 4 bases and J by 4 bases, leaving 9 bases between them. The CDR3 DNA reads TGCGCCAGCAGCCTATCAGGGTACAATGAGCAGTTCTTC. Protein product: CASSLSGYNEQFF.

This chain links TRBV11-2 with TRBJ2-7, with D perhaps TRBD1 (5 bases). Germline V gene sequence: CDR1 SGHAT, CDR2 FQNNGV. CDR3 length: 13 amino acids. Trimming shortened V by 5 bases and J by 8 bases, and 16 bases separated the two germline ends. CDR3 bases: TGTGCCAGCAGCAGGGTTATAAGGGGCAAGCAGTACTTC. It is translated as CASSRVIRGKQYF.

The chain has TRBV5-8 and TRBJ1-2; the match to TRBD1 covers 12 bases. Germline V gives CDR1 SGHTS, CDR2 YDEGEE. V trimming: 4 bases; J trimming: 2 bases; junction bases outside the gene matches: 6. The CDR3 is made up of 16 amino acids. CDR3 nucleotides: TGTGCCAGCAGCCCCGGGACAGGGGGCCTCAACTATGGCTACACCTTC. This codes for CASSPGTGGLNYGYTF.

This chain joins TRBV7-3 and TRBJ2-7; TRBD2 aligns across 10 bases. This CDR3 is built from 15 residues. From germline, CDR1 is SGHTA and CDR2 FQGTGA. The V gene end was trimmed by 2 bases and the J gene end by 5 bases; junction bases not matched to a gene: 6. The CDR3 bases are TGTGCCAGCAGCTTAGCTCTAGCGGGAGCCCACGAGCAGTACTTC. Protein sequence: CASSLALAGAHEQYF.

CDR3 bases: TGTGCCAGCATTCCCCGAAGGGGTAGGGAGCAGTTCTTC. Amino acids: CASIPRRGREQFF. This chain uses TRBV25-1 with TRBJ2-1, with D maybe TRBD1 (5 bases). The V end lost 7 bases, the J end lost 10 bases, and 17 bases lay between the germline ends. CDR1 is MGHDK and CDR2 is SYGVNS in the germline V gene. This CDR3 comprises 13 residues.